This T cell receptor (beta chain) was sequenced for a study of blood T cell repertoires in COVID-19. About the study: Researchers got acute and convalescent COVID-19 samples from the United States, Italy and Spain. PBMCs, B-cell-depleted T cells, or T cells were the source of the cDNA or gDNA that made up the material.

In the study's own analysis: Amplification of reference gene primers was used by the study to estimate nucleated cell counts. The table came from immunoSEQ multiplex PCR; TCRdb's copy has only in-frame clones and leaves some out. V, J and clone size derive from that table, while D and trimming were established from the DNA sequence. Here the sample spans about 140,000 clones, roughly 80% being singletons. The specimen was peripheral blood. The source is a man in his 70s who had recovered from COVID-19.

In DNA, the CDR3 is TGTGCCAGCAGCTCCCCGGGTAGCGGGAGCACAGATACGCAGTATTTT. Amino acid sequence: CASSSPGSGSTDTQYF. The rearrangement uses TRBV11-3 and TRBJ2-3, with TRBD2 matching over 7 bases. Losses at the gene ends were 4 bases for V and 0 bases for J; bases not matched to a gene: 7. The CDR3 consists of 16 residues. Per the germline V gene, CDR1 is SGHNT and CDR2 is YENEEA. The full variable domain, rest sourced from reference TRBV11-3 and TRBJ2-3, is EAGVVQSPRYKIIEKKQPVAFWCNPISGHNTLYWYLQNLGQGPELLIRYENEEAVDDSQLPKDRFSAERLKGVDSTLKIQPAELGDSAVYLCASSSPGSGSTDTQYFGPGTRLTVL.